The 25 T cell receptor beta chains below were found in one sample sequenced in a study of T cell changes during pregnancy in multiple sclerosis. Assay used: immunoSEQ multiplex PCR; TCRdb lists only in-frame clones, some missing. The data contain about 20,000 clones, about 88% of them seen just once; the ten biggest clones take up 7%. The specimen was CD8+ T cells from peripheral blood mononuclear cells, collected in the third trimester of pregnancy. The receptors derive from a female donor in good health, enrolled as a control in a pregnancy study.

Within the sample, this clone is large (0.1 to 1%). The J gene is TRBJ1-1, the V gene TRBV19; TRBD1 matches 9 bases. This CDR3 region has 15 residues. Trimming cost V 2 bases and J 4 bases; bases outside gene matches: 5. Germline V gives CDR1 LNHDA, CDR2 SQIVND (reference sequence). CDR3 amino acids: CASSITGGGSTEAFF. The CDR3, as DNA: TGTGCCAGTAGTATAACAGGGGGCGGTAGCACTGAAGCTTTCTTT.

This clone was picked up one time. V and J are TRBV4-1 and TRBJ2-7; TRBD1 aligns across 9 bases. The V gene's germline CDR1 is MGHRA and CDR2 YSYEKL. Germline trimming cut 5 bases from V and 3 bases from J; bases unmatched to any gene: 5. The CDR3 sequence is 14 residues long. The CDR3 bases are TGCGCCAGCAGCGGACGACAGGGGGACTACGAGCAGTACTTC. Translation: CASSGRQGDYEQYF.

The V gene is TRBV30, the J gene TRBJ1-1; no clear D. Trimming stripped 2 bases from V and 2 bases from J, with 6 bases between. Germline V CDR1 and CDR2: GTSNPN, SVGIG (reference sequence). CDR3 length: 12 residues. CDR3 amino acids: CAWSPLNTEAFF. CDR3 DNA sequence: TGTGCCTGGAGTCCCCTCAACACTGAAGCTTTCTTT. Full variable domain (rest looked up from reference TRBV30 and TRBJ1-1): SQTIHQWPATLVQPVGSPLSLECTVEGTSNPNLYWYRQAAGRGLQLLFYSVGIGQISSEVPQNLSASRPQDRQFILSSKKLLLSDSGFYLCAWSPLNTEAFFGQGTRLTVV.

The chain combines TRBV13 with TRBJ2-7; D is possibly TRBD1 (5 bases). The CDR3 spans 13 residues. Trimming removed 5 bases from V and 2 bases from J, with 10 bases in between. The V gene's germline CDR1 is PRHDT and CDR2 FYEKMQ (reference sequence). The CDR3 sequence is CASSTTDPYEQYF. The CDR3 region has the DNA TGTGCCAGCAGCACGACAGATCCCTACGAGCAGTACTTC.

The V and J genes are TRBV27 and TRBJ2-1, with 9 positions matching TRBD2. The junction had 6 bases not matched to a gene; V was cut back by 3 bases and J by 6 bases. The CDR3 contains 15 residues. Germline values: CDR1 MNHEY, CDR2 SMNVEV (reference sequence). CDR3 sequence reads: CASSFLETSGNEQFF. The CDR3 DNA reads TGTGCCAGCAGTTTCTTGGAGACTAGCGGCAATGAGCAGTTCTTC.

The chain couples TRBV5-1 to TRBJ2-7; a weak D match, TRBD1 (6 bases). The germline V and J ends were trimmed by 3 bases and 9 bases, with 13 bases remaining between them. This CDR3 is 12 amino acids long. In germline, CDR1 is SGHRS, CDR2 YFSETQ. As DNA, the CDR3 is TGCGCCAGCAGCTCTACAGGGCTTGGGCAGTACTTC. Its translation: CASSSTGLGQYF.

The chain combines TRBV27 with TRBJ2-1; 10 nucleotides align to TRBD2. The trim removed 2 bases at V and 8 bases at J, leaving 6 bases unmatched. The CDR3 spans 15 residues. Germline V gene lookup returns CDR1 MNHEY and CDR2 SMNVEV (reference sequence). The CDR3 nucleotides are TGTGCCAGCAGTTTAAGTACTAGCGGGATCCATGAGCAGTTCTTC. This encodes CASSLSTSGIHEQFF.

CDR3 coding DNA: TGTGCCAGCAGCGGAGGGTTGGTCTACGAGCAGTACTTC. Protein product: CASSGGLVYEQYF. V is TRBV7-9 and J is TRBJ2-7, with D tentatively TRBD2 (6 bases). Deletions cut 5 bases from V and 3 bases from J, with 11 bases between. The CDR3 extends over 13 amino acids. The V gene's germline CDR1 is SEHNR and CDR2 FQNEAQ (reference sequence).

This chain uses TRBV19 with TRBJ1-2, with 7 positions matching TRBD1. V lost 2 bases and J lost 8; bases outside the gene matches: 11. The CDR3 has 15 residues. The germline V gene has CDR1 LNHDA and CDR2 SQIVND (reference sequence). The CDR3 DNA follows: TGTGCCAGTAGTATACGGGACAGTACTTTTCACGGCTACACCTTC. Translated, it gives CASSIRDSTFHGYTF.

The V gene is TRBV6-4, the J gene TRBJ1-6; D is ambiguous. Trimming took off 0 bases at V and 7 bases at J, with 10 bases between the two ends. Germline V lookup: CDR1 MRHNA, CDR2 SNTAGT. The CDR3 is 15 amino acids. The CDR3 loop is CASSDSNAVNSPLHF. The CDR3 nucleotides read TGTGCCAGCAGTGACTCAAATGCGGTCAATTCACCCCTCCACTTT.

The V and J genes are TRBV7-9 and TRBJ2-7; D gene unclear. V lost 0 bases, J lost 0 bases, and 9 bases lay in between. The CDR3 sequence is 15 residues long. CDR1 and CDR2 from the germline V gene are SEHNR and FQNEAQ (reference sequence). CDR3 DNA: TGTGCCAGCAGCTTAGCCGGAGATAGCTCCTACGAGCAGTACTTC. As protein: CASSLAGDSSYEQYF.

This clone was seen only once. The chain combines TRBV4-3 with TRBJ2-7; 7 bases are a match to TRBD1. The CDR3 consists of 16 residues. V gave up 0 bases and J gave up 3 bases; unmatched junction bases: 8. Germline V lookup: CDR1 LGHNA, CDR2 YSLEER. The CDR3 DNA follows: TGCGCCAGCAGCCAAGACTACAGACAGGGACACTACGAGCAGTACTTC. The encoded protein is CASSQDYRQGHYEQYF.

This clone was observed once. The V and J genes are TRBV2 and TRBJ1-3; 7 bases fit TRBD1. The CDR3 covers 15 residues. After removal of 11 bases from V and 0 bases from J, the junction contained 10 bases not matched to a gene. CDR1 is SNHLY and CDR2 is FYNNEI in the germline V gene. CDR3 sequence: CAGYRGENSGNTIYF. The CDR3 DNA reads TGTGCCGGCTACAGGGGAGAAAACTCTGGAAACACCATATATTTT.

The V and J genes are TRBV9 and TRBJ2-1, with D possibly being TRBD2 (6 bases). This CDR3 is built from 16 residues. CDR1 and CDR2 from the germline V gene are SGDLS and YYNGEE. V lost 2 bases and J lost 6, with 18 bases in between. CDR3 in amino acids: CASSVHGLRGSNEQFF. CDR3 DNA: TGTGCCAGCAGCGTGCACGGCCTCCGGGGGAGCAATGAGCAGTTCTTC.

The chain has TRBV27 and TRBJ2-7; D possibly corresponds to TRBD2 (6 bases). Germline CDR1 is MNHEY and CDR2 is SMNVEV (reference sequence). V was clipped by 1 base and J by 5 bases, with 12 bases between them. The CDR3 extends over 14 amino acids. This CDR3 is CASSLWSGSNEQYF. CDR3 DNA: TGTGCCAGCAGTTTATGGTCCGGGAGCAACGAGCAGTACTTC.

The CDR3 DNA reads as TGTGCCAGCAGCCAAGCAGGGCTGCACTACGAGCAGTACTTC. It encodes CASSQAGLHYEQYF. V usage is TRBV14 and J usage is TRBJ2-7, with D perhaps matching TRBD1 (5 bases). Trimming removed 1 base at V and 3 bases at J, with 10 bases between. This CDR3 contains 14 residues. Germline V gene data show CDR1 as SGHDN and CDR2 as FVKESK.

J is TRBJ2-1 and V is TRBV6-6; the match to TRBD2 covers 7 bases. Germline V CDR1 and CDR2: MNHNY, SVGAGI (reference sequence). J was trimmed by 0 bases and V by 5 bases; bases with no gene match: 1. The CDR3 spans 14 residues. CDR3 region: CASSPGGSYNEQFF. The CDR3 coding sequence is TGTGCCAGCAGTCCGGGGGGCTCCTACAATGAGCAGTTCTTC.

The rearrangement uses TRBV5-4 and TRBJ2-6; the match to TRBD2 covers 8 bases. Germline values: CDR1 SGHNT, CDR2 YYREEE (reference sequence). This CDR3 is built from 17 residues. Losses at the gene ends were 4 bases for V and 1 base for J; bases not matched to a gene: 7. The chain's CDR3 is CASSLSGSESGANVLTF. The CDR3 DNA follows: TGTGCCAGCAGCCTAAGCGGGAGTGAATCTGGGGCCAACGTCCTGACTTTC.

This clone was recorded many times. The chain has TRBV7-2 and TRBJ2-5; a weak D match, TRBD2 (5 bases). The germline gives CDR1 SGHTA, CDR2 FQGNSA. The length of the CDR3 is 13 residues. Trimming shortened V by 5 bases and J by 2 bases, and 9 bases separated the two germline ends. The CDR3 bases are TGTGCCAGCAGCGACTACCCTCAAGAGACCCAGTACTTC. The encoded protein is CASSDYPQETQYF. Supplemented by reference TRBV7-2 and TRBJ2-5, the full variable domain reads GAGVSQSPSNKVTEKGKDVELRCDPISGHTALYWYRQSLGQGLEFLIYFQGNSAPDKSGLPSDRFSAERTGGSVSTLTIQRTQQEDSAVYLCASSDYPQETQYFGPGTRLLVL.

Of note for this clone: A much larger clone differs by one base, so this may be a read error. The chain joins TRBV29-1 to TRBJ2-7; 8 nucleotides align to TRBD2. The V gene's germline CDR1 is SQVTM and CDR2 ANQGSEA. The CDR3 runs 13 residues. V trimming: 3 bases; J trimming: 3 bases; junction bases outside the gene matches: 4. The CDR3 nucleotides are TGCAGCGTTGAGTGGCGGGGGGACTACGAGCAGTACTTC. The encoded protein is CSVEWRGDYEQYF.

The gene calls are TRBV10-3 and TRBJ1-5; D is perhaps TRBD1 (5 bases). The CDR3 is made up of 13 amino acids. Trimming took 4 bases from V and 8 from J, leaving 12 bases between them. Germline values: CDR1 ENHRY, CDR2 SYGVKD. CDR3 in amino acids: CAISVQGIKPQHF. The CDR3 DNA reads TGTGCCATCAGTGTCCAGGGCATCAAGCCCCAGCATTTT.

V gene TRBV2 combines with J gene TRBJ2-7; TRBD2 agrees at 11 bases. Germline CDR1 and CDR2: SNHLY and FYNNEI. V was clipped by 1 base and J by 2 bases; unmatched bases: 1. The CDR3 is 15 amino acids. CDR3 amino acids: CASSEGSGRAYEQYF. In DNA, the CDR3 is TGTGCCAGCAGTGAAGGTAGCGGGAGGGCCTACGAGCAGTACTTC.

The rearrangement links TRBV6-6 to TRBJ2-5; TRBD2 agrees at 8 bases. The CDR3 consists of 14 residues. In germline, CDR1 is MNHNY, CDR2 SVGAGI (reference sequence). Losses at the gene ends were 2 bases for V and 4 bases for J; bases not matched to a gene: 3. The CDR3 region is CASSYPGGSETQYF. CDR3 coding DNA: TGTGCCAGCAGTTACCCGGGGGGGTCAGAGACCCAGTACTTC.

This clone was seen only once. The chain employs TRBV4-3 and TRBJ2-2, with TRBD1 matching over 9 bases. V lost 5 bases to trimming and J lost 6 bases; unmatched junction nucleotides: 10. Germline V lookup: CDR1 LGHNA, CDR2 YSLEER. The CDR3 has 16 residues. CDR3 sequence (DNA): TGCGCCAGCAGCGCCCAGTCGGGACAGGGTTCCGGGGAGCTGTTTTTT. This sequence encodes CASSAQSGQGSGELFF.

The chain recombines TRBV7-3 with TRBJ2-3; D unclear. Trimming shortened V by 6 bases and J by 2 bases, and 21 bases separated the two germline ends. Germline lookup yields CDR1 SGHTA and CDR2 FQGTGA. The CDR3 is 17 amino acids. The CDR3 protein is CASSPTPSAFNTDTQYF. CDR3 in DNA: TGTGCCAGCAGTCCTACCCCGTCCGCATTTAACACAGATACGCAGTATTTT.